Shown below are 28 T cell receptor beta chains from a single sample sequenced in a study of early T cells in non-severe SARS-CoV-2 infection. Using its own MiXCR run on the 5' RACE reads, TCRdb lists one record per CDR3 protein. This table holds around 57,000 distinct CDR3 sequences, around 5.7% found once. The sequenced sample was whole blood, obtained at baseline. These receptor sequences come from an adult who was a healthcare worker with PCR-confirmed SARS-CoV-2 infection or an uninfected control (not recorded which).

CDR3: CASSYTGTSYEQYF. Here the CDR3 DNA reads TGTGCCAGCAGTTATACCGGGACTTCCTACGAGCAGTACTTC. This rearrangement joins TRBV6-5 to TRBJ2-7; a weak D match, TRBD2 (6 bases). V shed 3 bases and J shed 1 base, with 10 bases lying between them. The CDR3 is 14 amino acids. Germline CDR1 MNHEY, CDR2 SVGAGI.

This clonotype has a count of ten or more. Written as DNA, the CDR3 is TGTGCCAGCAGCCAAGGAGGGACAGGGGCCTACGAGCAGTACTTC. It is translated as CASSQGGTGAYEQYF. This sequence joins TRBV6-1 and TRBJ2-7; TRBD1 agrees at 10 bases. Germline V gene lookup returns CDR1 MNHNS and CDR2 SASEGT. The CDR3 covers 15 residues. V lost 6 bases, J lost 2 bases, and 7 bases stayed unmatched.

This clonotype occurred many times. This rearrangement joins TRBV11-2 to TRBJ2-1; 11 nucleotides agree with TRBD2. V shed 2 bases, J shed 9 bases, and the junction held 6 bases outside the gene matches. The CDR3 contains 15 residues. Germline V gives CDR1 SGHAT, CDR2 FQNNGV. CDR3 residues: CASSLTSGRKIEQFF. For the CDR3, the DNA is TGTGCCAGCAGCTTAACTAGCGGGAGAAAAATTGAGCAGTTCTTC.

Many counts were recorded for this clonotype. The rearrangement uses TRBV18 and TRBJ1-6, with 9 bases identical to TRBD1. The trim removed 2 bases at V and 6 bases at J, leaving 5 bases unmatched. This CDR3 comprises 16 residues. In germline, CDR1 is KGHSH, CDR2 LQKENI. The CDR3 region is CASSPSSQGANSPLHF. DNA for the CDR3: TGTGCCAGCTCACCATCCTCACAGGGGGCTAATTCACCCCTCCACTTT.

This clonotype was observed many times. The chain carries TRBV20-1 and TRBJ2-4; TRBD2 matches 9 bases. Germline V lookup: CDR1 DFQATT, CDR2 SNEGSKA (reference sequence). V was clipped by 5 bases and J by 2 bases; unmatched bases: 13. The CDR3 sequence is 17 residues long. Here the CDR3 reads CSAHAMTAGGTKNIQYF. CDR3 nucleotide sequence: TGCAGTGCTCACGCTATGACAGCGGGAGGTACCAAAAACATTCAGTACTTC.

The genes are TRBV11-2 and TRBJ2-5, with 13 nucleotides matching TRBD2. The CDR3 runs 19 residues. The V gene's germline CDR1 is SGHAT and CDR2 FQNNGV. Germline trimming cut 6 bases from V and 3 bases from J; bases unmatched to any gene: 16. CDR3 nucleotide sequence: TGTGCCAGCAGTGGCCCCCGGGGCTTAGGACTAGCGGGAGAAGAGACCCAGTACTTC. This sequence encodes CASSGPRGLGLAGEETQYF.

In regard to this clonotype: A much larger clone lies one base from this, so it may be a read error. The chain couples TRBV7-2 to TRBJ2-7; 10 nucleotides agree with TRBD2. Germline loops: CDR1 SGHTA, CDR2 FQGNSA. The CDR3 is made up of 15 amino acids. V shed 4 bases, J shed 3 bases, and the junction held 6 bases outside the gene matches. CDR3 in DNA: TGTGCCAGCAGCTCAACCGGGACTAGCGACTACGAGCAGTACTTC. It specifies CASSSTGTSDYEQYF.

This clonotype was observed a few times. This chain uses TRBV7-6 with TRBJ2-1; TRBD2 agrees at 13 bases. V lost 0 bases, J lost 7 bases, and 6 bases stayed unmatched. The CDR3 sequence is 17 residues long. Germline V CDR1 and CDR2: SGHVS, FNYEAQ. The DNA of the CDR3 is TGTGCCAGCAGCTTAGCCGGGACTAGCGGGACCATTAATGAGCAGTTCTTC. Its translation: CASSLAGTSGTINEQFF.

This clonotype occurred many times. The chain has TRBV4-2 and TRBJ2-5; 7 nucleotides match TRBD2. Germline trimming cut 1 base from V and 5 bases from J; bases unmatched to any gene: 4. The CDR3 runs to 14 residues. Germline lookup yields CDR1 LGHNA and CDR2 YNFKEQ. The CDR3 DNA reads as TGTGCCAGCAGCCAAGGGGGCGGGAGCGAGACCCAGTACTTC. As protein: CASSQGGGSETQYF.

This clonotype was counted at least ten times. V is TRBV4-2 and J is TRBJ2-5, with 11 bases aligning to TRBD2. The germline V gene has CDR1 LGHNA and CDR2 YNFKEQ. The CDR3 loop spans 16 amino acids. Trimming removed 4 bases from V and 2 bases from J; junction bases left unmatched: 6. The CDR3: CASSPGGLAEQETQYF. The CDR3 DNA is TGTGCCAGCAGCCCGGGGGGACTAGCGGAGCAAGAGACCCAGTACTTC.

The rearrangement joins TRBV20-1 to TRBJ2-5; D uncertain. V gave up 6 bases and J gave up 1 base, with 6 bases separating them. CDR3 length: 11 amino acids. Germline V gene sequence: CDR1 DFQATT, CDR2 SNEGSKA (reference sequence). The CDR3 DNA sequence: TGCAGTGCAGGCCGCCAAGAGACCCAGTACTTC. The encoded protein is CSAGRQETQYF.

The table lists this clonotype with a few counts. The chain joins TRBV5-1 to TRBJ2-3; 14 bases agree with TRBD2. After removal of 0 bases from V and 6 bases from J, the junction contained 6 bases not matched to a gene. The CDR3 loop spans 17 amino acids. CDR1 is SGHRS, CDR2 YFSETQ, per germline. This CDR3 reads CASSLATTSGGGDTQYF. The CDR3 DNA follows: TGCGCCAGCAGCTTGGCCACGACTAGCGGGGGGGGTGATACGCAGTATTTT. The full variable domain, in which reference TRBV5-1 and TRBJ2-3 provide the parts outside the CDR3, is KAGVTQTPRYLIKTRGQQVTLSCSPISGHRSVSWYQQTPGQGLQFLFEYFSETQRNKGNFPGRFSGRQFSNSRSEMNVSTLELGDSALYLCASSLATTSGGGDTQYFGPGTRLTVL.

This clonotype was seen repeatedly, ten times or more. The rearrangement links TRBV29-1 to TRBJ2-5; 13 bases are a match to TRBD2. CDR3 length equals 15 residues. From germline, CDR1 is SQVTM and CDR2 ANQGSEA. V shed 6 bases and J 5 bases; nucleotides not matched to a gene: 9. DNA for the CDR3: TGCAGCGTCCGGCCAGGGACTAGCGGGACGGAGACCCAGTACTTC. Protein: CSVRPGTSGTETQYF.

This clonotype was observed at least ten times. The V and J genes are TRBV28 and TRBJ1-3; perhaps TRBD1 as D (5 bases). V was pared by 6 bases and J by 4 bases, with 13 bases between. The CDR3 loop spans 14 amino acids. CDR1 MDHEN and CDR2 SYDVKM come from the germline V gene. The CDR3 bases are TGTGCCAGCAGAGCAACAGGACTGGGAAACACCATATATTTT. This codes for CASRATGLGNTIYF.

This clonotype has just a few counts. The chain has TRBV7-3 and TRBJ2-3; D gene unclear. The CDR3 totals 13 residues. CDR1 is SGHTA, CDR2 FQGTGA, per germline. V was trimmed by 8 bases and J by 0 bases, leaving 9 bases between them. The CDR3: CASGFASTDTQYF. CDR3 sequence (DNA): TGTGCCAGCGGTTTTGCTAGCACAGATACGCAGTATTTT.

The chain has TRBV28 and TRBJ1-2; D is undetermined. Germline V gene data show CDR1 as MDHEN and CDR2 as SYDVKM. Trimming left V 6 bases short and J 0 bases short, with 14 bases between. The CDR3 has 15 amino acids. The CDR3: CASSTTGISNYGYTF. The CDR3 DNA sequence: TGTGCCAGCAGCACGACCGGGATCTCTAACTATGGCTACACCTTC.

This clonotype was seen ten or more times. The CDR3 is CAISPGKDTEAFF. The CDR3 coding sequence is TGTGCCATCAGCCCCGGTAAGGACACTGAAGCTTTCTTT. The chain joins TRBV10-3 to TRBJ1-1; D not resolved. Germline V gene data show CDR1 as ENHRY and CDR2 as SYGVKD. The CDR3 has 13 residues. V was trimmed by 6 bases and J by 3 bases, leaving 11 bases between them.

The rearrangement joins TRBV7-9 to TRBJ2-7, with D hard to call. Germline CDR1 and CDR2: SEHNR and FQNEAQ (reference sequence). The CDR3 is 14 residues long. The V end was cut by 3 bases, the J end by 3 bases, with 12 bases between. CDR3 sequence: CASSLDQTLYEQYF. For the CDR3, the DNA is TGTGCCAGCAGCTTGGACCAGACTCTCTACGAGCAGTACTTC.

The chain employs TRBV28 and TRBJ2-3; no reliable D call. Per germline, CDR1 MDHEN and CDR2 SYDVKM. CDR3 size: 13 residues. V dropped 5 bases and J dropped 1 base, with 7 bases sitting between them. The CDR3, as DNA: TGTGCCAGCAGTCCCTCCCGCACAGATACGCAGTATTTT. Amino acid sequence: CASSPSRTDTQYF.

The chain links TRBV5-1 to TRBJ2-2, with TRBD1 identical over 7 bases. The trim removed 2 bases at V and 2 bases at J, leaving 6 bases unmatched. The CDR3 totals 16 residues. CDR1 is SGHRS and CDR2 is YFSETQ in the germline V gene. CDR3 in amino acids: CASSLTGALNTGELFF. The CDR3 DNA follows: TGCGCCAGCAGCTTAACAGGGGCGCTTAACACCGGGGAGCTGTTTTTT.

In its sample, this clonotype was seen many times. The genes are TRBV2 and TRBJ1-3, with D tentatively TRBD1 (5 bases). The germline V and J ends were trimmed by 2 bases and 0 bases, with 14 bases remaining between them. CDR1 is SNHLY and CDR2 is FYNNEI in the germline V gene. The CDR3 runs 17 residues. The CDR3 DNA sequence: TGTGCCAGCAGTGAATGGGGCAGGAAGGCCTCTGGAAACACCATATATTTT. Protein product: CASSEWGRKASGNTIYF. The full variable domain, in which reference TRBV2 and TRBJ1-3 provide the parts outside the CDR3, is EPEVTQTPSHQVTQMGQEVILRCVPISNHLYFYWYRQILGQKVEFLVSFYNNEISEKSEIFDDQFSVERPDGSNFTLKIRSTKLEDSAMYFCASSEWGRKASGNTIYFGEGSWLTVV.

The table lists this clonotype with a few counts. The chain employs TRBV5-4 and TRBJ2-1, with D possibly being TRBD1 or TRBD2 (5 bases each). Germline V gene sequence: CDR1 SGHNT, CDR2 YYREEE (reference sequence). The CDR3 is made up of 12 amino acids. V gave up 4 bases and J gave up 8 bases, with 10 bases separating them. CDR3 loop: CASSPGDDEQFF. CDR3 DNA: TGTGCCAGCAGCCCCGGGGACGATGAGCAGTTCTTC.

This clonotype was detected only a few times. The J gene is TRBJ1-1, the V gene TRBV5-6, with 8 bases matching TRBD1. After removal of 4 bases from V and 3 bases from J, the junction contained 5 bases not matched to a gene. Germline V lookup: CDR1 SGHDT, CDR2 YYEEEE. The CDR3 is 14 amino acids. CDR3: CASSHDRGDTEAFF. The CDR3 DNA reads as TGTGCCAGCAGCCACGACAGGGGAGACACTGAAGCTTTCTTT. Full variable domain (outside the CDR3, taken from reference TRBV5-6 and TRBJ1-1): DAGVTQSPTHLIKTRGQQVTLRCSPKSGHDTVSWYQQALGQGPQFIFQYYEEEERQRGNFPDRFSGHQFPNYSSELNVNALLLGDSALYLCASSHDRGDTEAFFGQGTRLTVV.

This clonotype was counted at least ten times. The chain joins TRBV20-1 to TRBJ1-2; D is unclear. There are 12 residues in the CDR3. From germline, CDR1 is DFQATT and CDR2 SNEGSKA (reference sequence). Trimming left V 3 bases short and J 5 bases short, with 10 bases between. CDR3 sequence (DNA): TGCAGTGCTAGGAGGTATACTTATGGCTACACCTTC. It encodes CSARRYTYGYTF.

This clonotype came up a few times. This chain connects TRBV12-2 to TRBJ1-6. TRBV12-2 is classified as a pseudogene. The CDR3 spans 15 residues. The CDR3, as DNA: TGTGCTATTAGGGAGAGGAGCTCCTATAATTCACCCCTCCACTTT. The encoded protein is CAIRERSSYNSPLHF.

The sample holds many counts of this clonotype. The J gene is TRBJ2-2, the V gene TRBV6-1; D uncertain. CDR1 is MNHNS and CDR2 is SASEGT in the germline V gene. The V end lost 8 bases, the J end lost 4 bases, and 14 bases lay between the germline ends. This CDR3 is 14 amino acids long. The CDR3 region has the DNA TGTGCCAGCGACCTCAAAGCTCGCACCGGGGAGCTGTTTTTT. It yields the protein CASDLKARTGELFF.

A few counts support this clonotype. V is TRBV30 and J is TRBJ1-5, with a tentative D call TRBD1 (6 bases). The CDR3 loop spans 14 amino acids. The germline gives CDR1 GTSNPN, CDR2 SVGIG (reference sequence). Trimming cost V 2 bases and J 4 bases, with 12 bases left between them. DNA of the CDR3: TGTGCCTGGAGTATCCGGGACAAGAATCAGCCCCAGCATTTT. This codes for CAWSIRDKNQPQHF.

This clonotype was recorded at least ten times. The gene calls are TRBV5-1 and TRBJ2-1; D is possibly TRBD1 or TRBD2 (5 bases each). Trimming stripped 4 bases from V and 1 base from J, with 9 bases between. Germline assignment: CDR1 SGHRS and CDR2 YFSETQ. This CDR3 has 14 amino acids. The CDR3 nucleotides are TGCGCCAGCAGCCGGGACGGATCCTACAATGAGCAGTTCTTC. Translation gives CASSRDGSYNEQFF.